A selection of T cell receptor beta chains follows, all from one sample in a study of cytomegalovirus exposure and HLA in healthy donors. Only in-frame clones appear in the TCRdb table, and some are missing; sequencing was by immunoSEQ multiplex PCR. The table lists roughly 150,000 clones, approximately 88% of them singletons. Material: PBMCs. The receptors were sampled from a man aged 30 to 45 in good health and CMV-seronegative. CDR3s include the opening cysteine and the closing phenylalanine or tryptophan. D genes are given only for firm matches. Part of the rows lack a size; the others show once, few, many or a class for expanded clones.

clone_size	d_call	v_call	j_call	cdr3_nt	cdr3_aa
-	TRBD1	TRBV27	TRBJ2-7	TGTGCCAGCAGTCCCTACCTCAGTAACGACAGGGCCCCGCAGTACTTC	CASSPYLSNDRAPQYF
-	TRBD2	TRBV18	TRBJ2-1	TGTGCCAGCTCACCACCGGGAGGGTACAATGAGCAGTTCTTC	CASSPPGGYNEQFF
-	-	TRBV6-5	TRBJ2-2	TGTGCCAGCAAGGGGGGGGGCTCGGGCACCGGGGAGCTGTTTTTT	CASKGGGSGTGELFF
-	TRBD2	TRBV5-1	TRBJ2-7	TGCGCCAGCAGCATAGGGACTAGCGTAGACTACGAGCAGTACTTC	CASSIGTSVDYEQYF
-	TRBD1	TRBV18	TRBJ2-7	TGTGCCAGCTCACCAAAGACAGGGGATGGGTACGAGCAGTACTTC	CASSPKTGDGYEQYF
-	-	TRBV10-1	TRBJ1-2	TGCGCCAGCAGTGAGTCACGGGGGAGAGGCTACACCTTC	CASSESRGRGYTF
-	-	TRBV27	TRBJ2-7	TGTGCCTCCCAACTCGGAGGGGCCCACGAGCAGTACTTC	CASQLGGAHEQYF
-	TRBD1	TRBV11-2	TRBJ1-6	TGTGCCAGCAGCCAGACAGGGGGAAGTTCACCCCTCCACTTT	CASSQTGGSSPLHF
few	-	TRBV19	TRBJ2-7	TGTGCCAGTAGCTTTGGGGGCCTTTCCTCCTACGAGCAGTACTTC	CASSFGGLSSYEQYF
-	-	TRBV9	TRBJ1-2	TGTGCCAGCAGCGTAGTTGGATGGGACATCGCTGGCTGCACCTTC	CASSVVGWDIAGCTF
-	TRBD1	TRBV7-6	TRBJ2-1	TGTGCCAGCAGCTTACACAGGGGGGACGAGCAGTTCTTC	CASSLHRGDEQFF
-	TRBD2	TRBV11-3	TRBJ2-1	TGTGCCAGCAGCCCGGTGCGGGAGGGGGGCAATGAGCAGTTCTTC	CASSPVREGGNEQFF
few	-	TRBV5-1	TRBJ2-1	TGCGCCAGCAGCTTATTGGACCGGGGTGGGGATGAGCAGTTCTTC	CASSLLDRGGDEQFF
-	TRBD2	TRBV27	TRBJ2-7	TGTGCCAGCAGTTTATTCCTAGCGGGGGGGATACCCTACGAGCAGTACTTC	CASSLFLAGGIPYEQYF
medium-sized	TRBD1	TRBV7-3	TRBJ2-5	TGTGCCAGCAGCCCGACAGGGCTCCAAGAGACCCAGTACTTC	CASSPTGLQETQYF
-	-	TRBV19	TRBJ2-3	TGTGCCAGTAGGGCAGTTACAGATACGCAGTATTTT	CASRAVTDTQYF
few	-	TRBV5-6	TRBJ2-3	TGTGCCAGCAGCTTGTGGGGGCTTGGCACAGATACGCAGTATTTT	CASSLWGLGTDTQYF
-	-	TRBV6-1	TRBJ1-2	TGTGCCAGCAGTAAGCCGGGACAAATAGATGGCTACACCTTC	CASSKPGQIDGYTF
-	TRBD1	TRBV4-2	TRBJ1-6	TGTGCCAGCAGCCAACCCCAGGGACAGGGAGGGCTTTATTCACCCCTCCACTTT	CASSQPQGQGGLYSPLHF
-	-	TRBV30	TRBJ2-7	TGTGCCTGGAGTCGACTGGGTGGGCAGTACTTC	CAWSRLGGQYF
-	TRBD2	TRBV7-2	TRBJ2-7	TGTGCCAGCAGCTTGCTAGCGGGAGGTTACACCTACGAGCAGTACTTC	CASSLLAGGYTYEQYF
-	-	TRBV5-5	TRBJ2-2	TGTGCCAGCAGCTTGGCCTTCGGAGGGTCTAGAGAGGAGCTGTTTTTT	CASSLAFGGSREELFF
-	TRBD2	TRBV12-5	TRBJ2-1	TGTGCTAGTGGTCCCTCTCCCGGACTAGCGGTTCCTAGCTCCTACAATGAGCAGTTCTTC	CASGPSPGLAVPSSYNEQFF
-	-	TRBV28	TRBJ1-5	TGTGCCAGCACGACAACCCACCAGCCCCAGCATTTT	CASTTTHQPQHF
-	-	TRBV28	TRBJ1-2	TGTGCCAGCAGTCCCGGGTCCACCTACGCAATCTATGGCTACACCTTC	CASSPGSTYAIYGYTF
few	TRBD2	TRBV11-2	TRBJ2-7	TGTGCCAGCAATGGCAGGGGCAGTCGCGGGGGGGCCTACGAGCAGTACTTC	CASNGRGSRGGAYEQYF
-	TRBD1	TRBV11-2	TRBJ1-1	TGTGCCAGCAGCCCTGGTGGACAGGGGGATGAGATGAACACTGAAGCTTTCTTT	CASSPGGQGDEMNTEAFF
once	-	TRBV5-8	TRBJ1-5	TGTGCCAGCAGCTTGGGACAGGCTGGGGATCAGCCCCAGCATTTT	CASSLGQAGDQPQHF
-	TRBD2	TRBV9	TRBJ2-7	TGTGCCAGCAGCGCTCCGGGACTAGCTTACGAGCAGTACTTC	CASSAPGLAYEQYF
-	TRBD1	TRBV5-6	TRBJ2-7	TGTGCCAGCAGCTTGTACAGGGGGCTCTACGAGCAGTACTTC	CASSLYRGLYEQYF
-	TRBD2	TRBV5-4	TRBJ2-1	TGTGCCAGCAGCTTGGGAATGGGGACTAGCGGGATCTACAATGAGCAGTTCTTC	CASSLGMGTSGIYNEQFF
-	TRBD1	TRBV6-5	TRBJ1-2	TGTGCCAGCAGCCCAACTAGGACAGGGGGAAATGGCTACACCTTC	CASSPTRTGGNGYTF
-	-	TRBV4-1	TRBJ1-6	TGCGCCAGCAGCCAAGCAAAGCAGGGTCCGAGCTCCTATAATTCACCCCTCCACTTT	CASSQAKQGPSSYNSPLHF
-	TRBD1	TRBV28	TRBJ2-7	TGTGCCAGCAGTTCACGACAGGGGGCCAAGCAGTACTTC	CASSSRQGAKQYF
-	TRBD1	TRBV6-5	TRBJ1-5	TGTGCCAGCAGTTCGGGACAGGTCAATCAGCCCCAGCATTTT	CASSSGQVNQPQHF
-	TRBD1	TRBV25-1	TRBJ1-1	TGTGCCAGCAGTACAGGGGGTGATAAAGCTTTCTTT	CASSTGGDKAFF
-	-	TRBV5-4	TRBJ2-7	TGTGCCAGCAGCTGGGTGGGGGCCTACGAGCAGTACTTC	CASSWVGAYEQYF
-	-	TRBV30	TRBJ1-1	TGTGCCTGGAGTACTAGGACGGGCAGGGGTCAAACTGAAGCTTTCTTT	CAWSTRTGRGQTEAFF
-	-	TRBV5-1	TRBJ1-2	TGCGCCAGCAGCCGCGTGACAGACTATGGCTACACCTTC	CASSRVTDYGYTF
-	TRBD1	TRBV25-1	TRBJ1-1	TGTGCCAGCAGCTACAGGGGAGAGGTGAACACTGAAGCTTTCTTT	CASSYRGEVNTEAFF
-	TRBD1	TRBV18	TRBJ1-5	TGTGCCAGCTCAACACGGACAGGGGGCAGCAATCAGCCCCAGCATTTT	CASSTRTGGSNQPQHF
-	-	TRBV6-5	TRBJ1-1	TGTGCCAGCAGTTACGGGACAACGAACACTGAAGCTTTCTTT	CASSYGTTNTEAFF